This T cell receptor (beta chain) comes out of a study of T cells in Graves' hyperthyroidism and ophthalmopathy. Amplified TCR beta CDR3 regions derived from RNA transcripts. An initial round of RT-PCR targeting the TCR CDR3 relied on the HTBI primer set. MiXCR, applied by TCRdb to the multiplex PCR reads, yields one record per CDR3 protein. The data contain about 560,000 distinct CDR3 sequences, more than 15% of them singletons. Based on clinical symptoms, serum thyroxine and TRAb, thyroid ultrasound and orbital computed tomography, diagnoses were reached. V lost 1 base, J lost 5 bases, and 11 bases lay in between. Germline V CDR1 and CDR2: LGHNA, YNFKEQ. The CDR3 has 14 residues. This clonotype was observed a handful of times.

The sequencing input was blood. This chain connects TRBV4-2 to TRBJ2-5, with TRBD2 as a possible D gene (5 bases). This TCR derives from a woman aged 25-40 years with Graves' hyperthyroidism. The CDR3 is CASSQVRGLETQYF. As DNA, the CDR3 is TGTGCCAGCAGCCAAGTACGGGGTTTGGAGACCCAGTACTTC.